One and the same sample provided the 10 T cell receptor beta chains below, sequenced in a study of blood T cell repertoires in COVID-19. Produced via immunoSEQ multiplex PCR; TCRdb's table is partial and in-frame only. The sample contains tens of thousands of clones, approximately 81% of which appear only once. What was sequenced was peripheral blood. All receptors derive from a woman in her 70s in a cohort sampled during active COVID-19.

The chain employs TRBV19 and TRBJ2-7; 9 positions match TRBD2. Germline V gene data show CDR1 as LNHDA and CDR2 as SQIVND (reference sequence). The CDR3 consists of 14 residues. J was trimmed by 4 bases and V by 9 bases; bases with no gene match: 10. CDR3 DNA sequence: TGTGCCAGCCGGGGGGCGGGAGGGCCGTACGAGCAGTACTTC. Protein: CASRGAGGPYEQYF.

The chain links TRBV7-9 to TRBJ1-2; 8 nucleotides line up with TRBD1. V lost 2 bases, J lost 6 bases, and 11 bases stayed unmatched. This CDR3 contains 16 residues. CDR1 and CDR2 (germline): SEHNR, FQNEAQ (reference sequence). CDR3 loop: CASSLSWDRSWNGYTF. CDR3 sequence (DNA): TGTGCCAGCAGCTTAAGTTGGGACAGGTCTTGGAATGGCTACACCTTC.

This rearrangement joins TRBV5-1 to TRBJ2-2; TRBD1 aligns across 10 bases. This CDR3 spans 15 amino acids. Germline assignment: CDR1 SGHRS and CDR2 YFSETQ. V was pared by 1 base and J by 5 bases, with 2 bases of the junction left unmatched. The CDR3 sequence: CASSLRQGATGELFF. The CDR3 DNA is TGCGCCAGCAGCTTGAGACAGGGGGCAACCGGGGAGCTGTTTTTT.

This chain connects TRBV7-3 to TRBJ2-1; 9 positions match TRBD1. Trimming at V came to 4 bases and at J to 8 bases, leaving 9 bases not matched to a gene. This CDR3 spans 15 amino acids. Germline V gives CDR1 SGHTA, CDR2 FQGTGA. CDR3 protein: CASSSSTGGGYEQFF. CDR3 nucleotide sequence: TGTGCCAGCAGCTCGTCCACAGGGGGCGGGTATGAGCAGTTCTTC.

This chain joins TRBV3-1 (or the pseudogene TRBV3-2) and TRBJ2-7; D might be TRBD1 (6 bases). There are 14 residues in the CDR3. V gave up 4 bases and J gave up 2 bases, with 12 bases separating them. CDR1 and CDR2 from the germline V gene are LGHDT and YNNKEL (reference sequence). CDR3 sequence: CASSPYRDPYEQYF. For the CDR3, the DNA is TGTGCCAGCAGCCCCTACAGGGACCCCTACGAGCAGTACTTC.

Here the CDR3 reads CASSQELSSYNEQFF. Here the CDR3 DNA reads TGCGCCAGCAGCCAAGAGTTGAGCTCCTACAATGAGCAGTTCTTC. This sequence joins TRBV4-3 and TRBJ2-1; the D is unclear. This CDR3 contains 15 residues. With 0 bases removed from V and 0 bases from J, the gap between germline ends came to 6 bases. From germline, CDR1 is LGHNA and CDR2 YSLEER.

The chain joins TRBV6-1 to TRBJ2-2; 9 bases match TRBD2. The CDR3 runs to 19 residues. Germline CDR1 is MNHNS and CDR2 is SASEGT. Trimming cost V 3 bases and J 2 bases; bases outside gene matches: 13. The CDR3 region has the DNA TGTGCCAGCAGTGAGGCCGGGGGTAGCGGGAGTTCCAACACCGGGGAGCTGTTTTTT. Protein product: CASSEAGGSGSSNTGELFF.

The chain carries TRBV2 and TRBJ2-1, with TRBD2 matching over 10 bases. Per germline, CDR1 SNHLY and CDR2 FYNNEI. CDR3 length: 16 residues. Trimming removed 6 bases from V and 6 bases from J; junction bases left unmatched: 11. CDR3 nucleotides: TGTGCCAGCAGGTACTCCTCTAGCGGGAGCTCCAATGAGCAGTTCTTC. Translation gives CASRYSSSGSSNEQFF.

V is TRBV9 and J is TRBJ2-5, with D perhaps matching TRBD1 (6 bases). The CDR3 runs to 12 residues. V was pared by 7 bases and J by 3 bases, with 10 bases between. Germline-derived CDR1 and CDR2 are SGDLS and YYNGEE. CDR3 loop: CASPRQEETQYF. CDR3 DNA sequence: TGTGCCAGCCCTCGACAGGAAGAGACCCAGTACTTC. Complete variable domain (other parts from reference TRBV9 and TRBJ2-5): DSGVTQTPKHLITATGQRVTLRCSPRSGDLSVYWYQQSLDQGLQFLIQYYNGEERAKGNILERFSAQQFPDLHSELNLSSLELGDSALYFCASPRQEETQYFGPGTRLLVL.

The chain is built from TRBV3-1 (or the pseudogene TRBV3-2) and TRBJ2-3, with 7 bases fitting TRBD2. The J segment lost 5 bases and the V segment lost 4 bases, leaving 9 bases of the junction unmatched. The germline gives CDR1 LGHDT, CDR2 YNNKEL (reference sequence). This CDR3 comprises 15 residues. The CDR3 loop reads CASSPRLAQIDTQYF. CDR3 sequence (DNA): TGTGCCAGCAGCCCAAGACTAGCTCAGATAGATACGCAGTATTTT.